A single sample gave rise to the 17 T cell receptor beta chains below, sequenced in a study of blood T cell repertoires in COVID-19. Sequencing used immunoSEQ multiplex PCR; TCRdb keeps in-frame clones, though not all of them. In the table there are some 280,000 clones, approximately 90% of which are singletons. Sequenced sample: peripheral blood. These receptors were taken from a woman aged 60-70 years with acute or convalescent COVID-19.

The rearrangement joins TRBV10-3 to TRBJ1-1; 9 bases fit TRBD1. Per germline, CDR1 ENHRY and CDR2 SYGVKD. J was trimmed by 5 bases and V by 6 bases; bases with no gene match: 10. The CDR3 has 15 residues. CDR3: CAIRRPGQGLTEAFF. The CDR3 region has the DNA TGTGCCATCAGACGACCGGGACAGGGTTTAACTGAAGCTTTCTTT.

The chain joins TRBV27 to TRBJ1-2; D call uncertain. The CDR3 covers 13 residues. The germline V and J ends were trimmed by 6 bases and 4 bases, with 12 bases remaining between them. Germline CDR1 reads MNHEY; CDR2 reads SMNVEV (reference sequence). The DNA of the CDR3 is TGTGCCAGCAGAGTTACTCGCGGCTATGGCTACACCTTC. This translates into CASRVTRGYGYTF.

The chain couples TRBV3-1 (or the pseudogene TRBV3-2) to TRBJ2-2; the D gene is possibly TRBD1 (6 bases). This CDR3 contains 23 residues. Deletions cut 1 base from V and 3 bases from J, with 33 bases between. Germline V gene sequence: CDR1 LGHDT, CDR2 YNNKEL (reference sequence). The CDR3: CASSQVPPFLNATYRDDTGELFF. CDR3 coding DNA: TGTGCCAGCAGCCAAGTTCCCCCCTTCTTAAACGCCACTTACAGGGATGACACCGGGGAGCTGTTTTTT.

The V and J genes are TRBV27 and TRBJ1-2, with D perhaps matching TRBD1 (6 bases). V was pared by 7 bases and J by 6 bases, with 15 bases between. The CDR3 totals 13 residues. Germline CDR1 MNHEY, CDR2 SMNVEV (reference sequence). CDR3 amino acids: CASTQAGDDGYTF. CDR3 DNA: TGTGCCAGCACCCAAGCAGGGGACGATGGCTACACCTTC.

The V and J genes are TRBV12-3 or TRBV12-4 and TRBJ2-5, with D possibly being TRBD1 (6 bases). The CDR3 is made up of 13 amino acids. The V gene lost 8 bases and the J gene lost 5 bases, with 15 bases spanning the gap. The CDR3 coding sequence is TGTGCCAGCGTAGGGGGACCTGGGGAGACCCAGTACTTC. Encoded protein: CASVGGPGETQYF.

The chain uses TRBV2 and TRBJ2-3; 13 positions match TRBD2. CDR1 and CDR2 (germline): SNHLY, FYNNEI. The CDR3 is 18 amino acids. V lost 2 bases and J lost 2; bases outside the gene matches: 7. CDR3 loop: CASSERLAGGLTTDTQYF. In DNA form, the CDR3 reads TGTGCCAGCAGTGAAAGACTAGCGGGGGGACTAACCACAGATACGCAGTATTTT.

The chain uses TRBV10-3 and TRBJ1-5; TRBD1 matches at 7 bases. The CDR3 covers 14 residues. The ends lost 2 bases at V and 3 bases at J; junction bases unmatched: 1. Per the germline V gene, CDR1 is ENHRY and CDR2 is SYGVKD. The DNA of the CDR3 is TGTGCCATCAGTGAGGGACAGGACAATCAGCCCCAGCATTTT. It codes for CAISEGQDNQPQHF.

The V call is TRBV6-5, the J call TRBJ2-3; D gene unclear. V lost 0 bases and J lost 14, with 15 bases in between. In germline, CDR1 is MNHEY, CDR2 SVGAGI. This CDR3 is 13 amino acids long. Here the CDR3 DNA reads TGTGCCAGCAGTTACTCTATACGGCAAAGAGGGTATTTT. It codes for CASSYSIRQRGYF.

The chain has TRBV28 and TRBJ2-3, with 8 nucleotides matching TRBD2. There are 13 residues in the CDR3. Trimming took 9 bases from V and 3 from J; bases not matched to a gene: 5. Looked up from germline, CDR1 is MDHEN and CDR2 is SYDVKM. CDR3 in DNA: TGTGCCAGTGCTAGCGGGCCGACAGATACGCAGTATTTT. Translation gives CASASGPTDTQYF.

V gene TRBV7-2 combines with J gene TRBJ2-1; D is perhaps TRBD1 (5 bases). Germline V lookup: CDR1 SGHTA, CDR2 FQGNSA. This CDR3 has 16 amino acids. V lost 3 bases, J lost 0 bases, and 12 bases lay in between. DNA for the CDR3: TGTGCCAGCAGCTTCAGACAGCTGAGCTCCTACAATGAGCAGTTCTTC. Translation: CASSFRQLSSYNEQFF.

This sequence joins TRBV20-1 and TRBJ2-7, with 8 bases identical to TRBD1. CDR1 is DFQATT, CDR2 SNEGSKA, per germline (reference sequence). V dropped 3 bases and J dropped 3; count of bases not matched to a gene: 7. The CDR3 extends over 14 amino acids. Here the CDR3 reads CSASDRGINYEQYF. The CDR3 DNA follows: TGCAGTGCTAGTGACAGGGGAATCAACTACGAGCAGTACTTC.

V and J are TRBV4-3 and TRBJ2-1; TRBD2 matches at 9 bases. There are 16 residues in the CDR3. J gave up 7 bases and V 0 bases, and 7 bases lay outside the gene matches. Per germline, CDR1 LGHNA and CDR2 YSLEER. The CDR3: CASSQDMASGVNEQFF. The CDR3 bases are TGCGCCAGCAGCCAAGATATGGCTAGCGGGGTGAATGAGCAGTTCTTC.

The chain carries TRBV11-1 and TRBJ2-7; D ambiguous. The CDR3 totals 13 residues. Looked up from germline, CDR1 is SGHAT and CDR2 is FQDESV (reference sequence). V lost 4 bases to trimming and J lost 0 bases, with 7 bases between them. The CDR3 reads CASSSSLSYEQYF. CDR3 DNA: TGTGCCAGCAGCTCGTCCCTCTCCTACGAGCAGTACTTC.

The chain recombines TRBV7-2 with TRBJ2-3; 14 positions match TRBD2. This CDR3 is 16 amino acids long. Trimming took 5 bases from V and 3 from J; bases not matched to a gene: 4. Germline V gene lookup returns CDR1 SGHTA and CDR2 FQGNSA. The CDR3 protein is CASSARTSGRTDTQYF. CDR3 in DNA: TGTGCCAGCAGCGCGCGGACTAGCGGGAGGACAGATACGCAGTATTTT. Full variable domain (rest looked up from reference TRBV7-2 and TRBJ2-3): GAGVSQSPSNKVTEKGKDVELRCDPISGHTALYWYRQSLGQGLEFLIYFQGNSAPDKSGLPSDRFSAERTGGSVSTLTIQRTQQEDSAVYLCASSARTSGRTDTQYFGPGTRLTVL.

The rearrangement links TRBV20-1 to TRBJ2-7; no reliable D call. Germline-derived CDR1 and CDR2 are DFQATT and SNEGSKA (reference sequence). V lost 3 bases and J lost 5, with 8 bases in between. The CDR3 is 11 amino acids. CDR3 region: CSARERNEQYF. Here the CDR3 DNA reads TGCAGTGCTAGGGAGAGAAACGAGCAGTACTTC.

J is TRBJ1-1 and V is TRBV18, with TRBD1 matching 8 bases. The CDR3 is made up of 17 amino acids. With 3 bases clipped from V and 0 bases from J, the junction kept 9 bases outside the gene matches. Germline loops: CDR1 KGHSH, CDR2 LQKENI. CDR3 protein: CASSPSNRGGMNTEAFF. In DNA, the CDR3 is TGTGCCAGCTCACCTTCAAACAGGGGGGGGATGAACACTGAAGCTTTCTTT.

The rearrangement joins TRBV9 to TRBJ2-7; 9 bases are a match to TRBD1. The V gene end was trimmed by 0 bases and the J gene end by 1 base; junction bases not matched to a gene: 5. This CDR3 is built from 16 residues. Looked up from germline, CDR1 is SGDLS and CDR2 is YYNGEE. The CDR3 protein is CASSVGTGTGSYEQYF. CDR3 in DNA: TGTGCCAGCAGCGTAGGCACCGGGACAGGGTCCTACGAGCAGTACTTC.